This T cell receptor beta chain was identified in a study of HIV-infected patients and healthy controls. Findings and caveats of the study: During therapy, HIV-associated CDR3s fell significantly in frequency, while CMV-associated CDR3s did not change significantly. HIV-infected patients and controls differed significantly in mean usage of eight alpha and eight beta V genes.

As for this clonotype: Antigen specificity is unknown.

Around 450 ng RNA was reverse transcribed with alpha and beta constant-region primers. Alpha and beta chain libraries were made separately by chain-specific third strand synthesis with multiplexing indices. TCRdb redid the calling of the 5' RACE reads with MiXCR, one entry per CDR3 protein. The sample has approximately 13,000 distinct CDR3 sequences, roughly an eighth seen once. Between the trimmed V and J ends, which lost 0 bases and 7 bases, there was a span of 15 bases. The CDR3 is made up of 14 amino acids. CDR1 DFQATT and CDR2 SNEGSKA come from the germline V gene (reference sequence). Roughly three months, about 14 weeks, into antiretroviral therapy, follow-up blood was collected. Whole blood was used without fractionation, so all unsorted peripheral T cells were included.

The clonotype was recovered from an adult with HIV infection. The donor label of this sample is uncertain. The chain combines TRBV20-1 with TRBJ1-2; a possible D gene is TRBD1 (6 bases). The sample in question was blood, obtained during antiretroviral therapy. The CDR3 here is CSARDQWGPGGYTF. The CDR3 nucleotides are TGCAGTGCTAGAGATCAGTGGGGGCCGGGTGGCTACACCTTC.